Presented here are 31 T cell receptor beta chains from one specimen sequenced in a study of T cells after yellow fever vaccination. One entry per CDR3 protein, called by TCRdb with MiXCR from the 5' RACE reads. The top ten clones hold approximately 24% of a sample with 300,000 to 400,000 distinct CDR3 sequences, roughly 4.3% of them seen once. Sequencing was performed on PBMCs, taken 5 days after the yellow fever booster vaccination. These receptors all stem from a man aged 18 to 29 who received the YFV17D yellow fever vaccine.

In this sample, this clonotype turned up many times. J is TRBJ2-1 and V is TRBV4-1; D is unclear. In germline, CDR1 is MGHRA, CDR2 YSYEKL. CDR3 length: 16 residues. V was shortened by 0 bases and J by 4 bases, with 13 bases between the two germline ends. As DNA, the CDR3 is TGCGCCAGCAGCCAAGATCGGTACCCAACGTACAATGAGCAGTTCTTC. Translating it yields CASSQDRYPTYNEQFF.

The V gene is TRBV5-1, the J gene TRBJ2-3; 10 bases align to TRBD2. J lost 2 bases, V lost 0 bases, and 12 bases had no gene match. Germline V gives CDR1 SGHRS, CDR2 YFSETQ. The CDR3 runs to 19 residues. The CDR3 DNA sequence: TGCGCCAGCAGCTTGGAGGGCCCAGCGGGGGGGAAATACACAGATACGCAGTATTTT. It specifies CASSLEGPAGGKYTDTQYF.

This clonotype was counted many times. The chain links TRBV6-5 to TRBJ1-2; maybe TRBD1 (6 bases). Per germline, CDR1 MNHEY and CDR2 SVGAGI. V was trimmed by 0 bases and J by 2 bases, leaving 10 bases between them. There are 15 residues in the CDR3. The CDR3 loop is CASSYSGAWNYGYTF. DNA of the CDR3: TGTGCCAGCAGTTACTCGGGGGCTTGGAACTATGGCTACACCTTC.

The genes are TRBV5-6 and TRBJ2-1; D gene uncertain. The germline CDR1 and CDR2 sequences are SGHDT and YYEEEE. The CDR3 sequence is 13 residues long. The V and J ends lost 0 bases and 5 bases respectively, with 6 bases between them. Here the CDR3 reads CASSLVENNEQFF. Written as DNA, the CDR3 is TGTGCCAGCAGCTTGGTAGAGAACAATGAGCAGTTCTTC.

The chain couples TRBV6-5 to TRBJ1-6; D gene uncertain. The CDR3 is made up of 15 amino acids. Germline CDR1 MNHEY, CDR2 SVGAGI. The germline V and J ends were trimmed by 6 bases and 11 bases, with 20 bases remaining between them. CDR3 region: CASSPSGSGFAPLHF. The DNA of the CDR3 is TGTGCCAGCAGCCCCTCCGGGAGTGGATTCGCACCCCTCCACTTT.

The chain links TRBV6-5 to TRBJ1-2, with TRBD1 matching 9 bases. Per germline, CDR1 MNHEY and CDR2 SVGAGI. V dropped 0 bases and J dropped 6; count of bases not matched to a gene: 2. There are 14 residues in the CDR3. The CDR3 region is CASSYSRTGDGYTF. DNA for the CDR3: TGTGCCAGCAGTTACTCAAGGACAGGGGATGGCTACACCTTC.

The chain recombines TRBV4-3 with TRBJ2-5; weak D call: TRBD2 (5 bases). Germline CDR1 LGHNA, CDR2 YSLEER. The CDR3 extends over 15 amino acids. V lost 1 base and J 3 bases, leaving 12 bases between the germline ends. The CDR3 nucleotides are TGCGCCAGCAGCCAAGCCCTGGGAGCAGAAGAGACCCAGTACTTC. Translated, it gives CASSQALGAEETQYF.

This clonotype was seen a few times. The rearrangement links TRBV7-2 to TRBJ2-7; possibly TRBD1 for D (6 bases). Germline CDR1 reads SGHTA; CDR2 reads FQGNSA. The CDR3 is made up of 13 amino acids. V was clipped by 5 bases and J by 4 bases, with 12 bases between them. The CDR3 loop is CASSRTVGYEQYF. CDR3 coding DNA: TGTGCCAGCAGCCGGACAGTGGGGTACGAGCAGTACTTC.

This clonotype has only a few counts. CDR3 DNA: TGCGCCAGCAGCTTATCACAGGGGGGCACAGATACGCAGTATTTT. It is translated as CASSLSQGGTDTQYF. The chain is built from TRBV5-1 and TRBJ2-3; 8 bases are a match to TRBD1. The CDR3 is 15 amino acids. The ends lost 2 bases at V and 1 base at J; junction bases unmatched: 3. Germline CDR1 and CDR2: SGHRS and YFSETQ.

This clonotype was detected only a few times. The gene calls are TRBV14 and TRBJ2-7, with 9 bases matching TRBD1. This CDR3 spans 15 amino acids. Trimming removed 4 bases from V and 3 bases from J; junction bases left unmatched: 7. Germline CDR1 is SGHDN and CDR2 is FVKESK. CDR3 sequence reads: CASSLPGQGLYEQYF. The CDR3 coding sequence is TGTGCCAGCAGCCTACCGGGACAGGGTCTCTACGAGCAGTACTTC.

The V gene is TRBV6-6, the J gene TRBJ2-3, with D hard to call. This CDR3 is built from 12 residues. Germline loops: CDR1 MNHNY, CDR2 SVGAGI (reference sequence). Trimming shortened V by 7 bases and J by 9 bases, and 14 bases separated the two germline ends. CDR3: CASTLSGVTQYF. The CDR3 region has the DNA TGTGCCAGCACCCTAAGTGGTGTGACGCAGTATTTT.

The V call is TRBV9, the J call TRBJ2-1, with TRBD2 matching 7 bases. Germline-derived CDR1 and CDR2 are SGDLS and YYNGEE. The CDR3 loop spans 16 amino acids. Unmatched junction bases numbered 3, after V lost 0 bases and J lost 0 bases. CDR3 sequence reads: CASSVAGGSSYNEQFF. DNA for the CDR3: TGTGCCAGCAGCGTAGCCGGGGGGAGCTCCTACAATGAGCAGTTCTTC.

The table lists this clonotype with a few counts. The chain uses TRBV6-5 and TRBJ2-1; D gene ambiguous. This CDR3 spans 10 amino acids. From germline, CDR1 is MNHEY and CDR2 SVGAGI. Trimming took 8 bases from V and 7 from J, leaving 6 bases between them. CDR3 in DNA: TGTGCCAGCGGGGTGAATGAGCAGTTCTTC. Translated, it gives CASGVNEQFF.

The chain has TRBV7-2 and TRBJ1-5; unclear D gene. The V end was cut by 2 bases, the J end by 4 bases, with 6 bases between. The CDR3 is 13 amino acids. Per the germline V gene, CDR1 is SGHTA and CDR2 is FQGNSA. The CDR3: CASSLQDNQPQHF. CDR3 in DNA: TGTGCCAGCAGCTTACAAGATAATCAGCCCCAGCATTTT.

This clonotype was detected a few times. The CDR3 DNA reads as TGCAGTGCTCCCCTAGGGCTAGCGGGGGTGAGGGAGCAGTACTTC. It codes for CSAPLGLAGVREQYF. The rearrangement uses TRBV20-1 and TRBJ2-7, with 10 positions matching TRBD2. After removal of 5 bases from V and 7 bases from J, the junction contained 14 bases not matched to a gene. Germline loops: CDR1 DFQATT, CDR2 SNEGSKA (reference sequence). The CDR3 consists of 15 residues.

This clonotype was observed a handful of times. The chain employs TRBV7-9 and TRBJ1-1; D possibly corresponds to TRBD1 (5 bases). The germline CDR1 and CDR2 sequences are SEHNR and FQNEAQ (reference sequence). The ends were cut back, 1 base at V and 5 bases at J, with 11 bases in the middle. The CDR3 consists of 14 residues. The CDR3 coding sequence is TGTGCCAGCAGCTTAGTAGCAGGGCCAACTGAAGCTTTCTTT. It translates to CASSLVAGPTEAFF.

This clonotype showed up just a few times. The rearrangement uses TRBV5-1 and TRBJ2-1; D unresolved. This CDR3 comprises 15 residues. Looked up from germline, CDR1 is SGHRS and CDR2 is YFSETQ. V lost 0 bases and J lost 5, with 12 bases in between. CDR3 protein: CASSLAKGLDNEQFF. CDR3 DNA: TGCGCCAGCAGCTTGGCCAAGGGTCTAGACAATGAGCAGTTCTTC.

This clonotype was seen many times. CDR3 loop: CASRSDSTDTQYF. CDR3 coding DNA: TGCGCCAGCAGGTCGGACAGCACAGATACGCAGTATTTT. The chain has TRBV5-1 and TRBJ2-3; no reliable D call. Trimming shortened V by 5 bases and J by 0 bases, and 7 bases separated the two germline ends. Germline values: CDR1 SGHRS, CDR2 YFSETQ. The CDR3 runs to 13 residues.

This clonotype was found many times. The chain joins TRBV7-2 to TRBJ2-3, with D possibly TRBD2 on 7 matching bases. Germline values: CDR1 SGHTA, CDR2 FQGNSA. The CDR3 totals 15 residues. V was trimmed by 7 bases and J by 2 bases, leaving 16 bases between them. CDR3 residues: CASNRGGGNTDTQYF. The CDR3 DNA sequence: TGTGCCAGCAACCGAGGGGGGGGGAACACAGATACGCAGTATTTT.

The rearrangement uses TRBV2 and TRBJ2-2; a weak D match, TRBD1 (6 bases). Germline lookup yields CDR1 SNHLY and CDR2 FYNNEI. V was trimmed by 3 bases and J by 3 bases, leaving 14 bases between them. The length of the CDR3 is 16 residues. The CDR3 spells CASSDFWGRDTGELFF. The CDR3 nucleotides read TGTGCCAGCAGTGATTTCTGGGGGCGCGACACCGGGGAGCTGTTTTTT.

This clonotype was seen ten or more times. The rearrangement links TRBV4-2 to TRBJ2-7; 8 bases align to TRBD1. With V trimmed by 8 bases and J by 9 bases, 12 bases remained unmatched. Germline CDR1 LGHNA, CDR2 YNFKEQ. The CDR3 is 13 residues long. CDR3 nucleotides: TGTGCCAGCCGGTCTGACAGGGGTGAAGGGCAGTACTTC. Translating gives CASRSDRGEGQYF.

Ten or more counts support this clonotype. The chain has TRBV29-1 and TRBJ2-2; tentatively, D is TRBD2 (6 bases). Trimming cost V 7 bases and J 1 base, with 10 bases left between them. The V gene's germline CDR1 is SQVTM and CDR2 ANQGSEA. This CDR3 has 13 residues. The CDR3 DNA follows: TGCAGCGCGAGGGGACTGAACACCGGGGAGCTGTTTTTT. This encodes CSARGLNTGELFF.

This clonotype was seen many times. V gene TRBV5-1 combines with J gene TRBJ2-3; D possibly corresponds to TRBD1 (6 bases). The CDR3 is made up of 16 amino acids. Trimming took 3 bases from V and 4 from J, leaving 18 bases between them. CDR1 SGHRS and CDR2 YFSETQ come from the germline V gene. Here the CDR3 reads CASSSAPGAGADTQYF. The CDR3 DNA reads TGCGCCAGCAGCTCCGCCCCCGGTGCAGGGGCAGATACGCAGTATTTT.

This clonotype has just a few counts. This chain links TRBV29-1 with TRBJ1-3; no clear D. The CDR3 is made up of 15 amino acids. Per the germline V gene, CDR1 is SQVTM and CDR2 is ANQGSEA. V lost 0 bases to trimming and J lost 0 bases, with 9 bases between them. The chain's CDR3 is CSVEDRLISGNTIYF. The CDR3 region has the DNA TGCAGCGTTGAAGACAGGTTAATCTCTGGAAACACCATATATTTT.

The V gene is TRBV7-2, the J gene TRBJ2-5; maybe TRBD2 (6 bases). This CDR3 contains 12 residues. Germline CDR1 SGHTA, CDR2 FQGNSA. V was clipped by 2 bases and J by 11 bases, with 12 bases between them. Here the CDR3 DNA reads TGTGCCAGCAGCTTACAAGGGGACTCTCAGTACTTC. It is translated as CASSLQGDSQYF. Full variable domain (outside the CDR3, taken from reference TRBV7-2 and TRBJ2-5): GAGVSQSPSNKVTEKGKDVELRCDPISGHTALYWYRQSLGQGLEFLIYFQGNSAPDKSGLPSDRFSAERTGGSVSTLTIQRTQQEDSAVYLCASSLQGDSQYFGPGTRLLVL.

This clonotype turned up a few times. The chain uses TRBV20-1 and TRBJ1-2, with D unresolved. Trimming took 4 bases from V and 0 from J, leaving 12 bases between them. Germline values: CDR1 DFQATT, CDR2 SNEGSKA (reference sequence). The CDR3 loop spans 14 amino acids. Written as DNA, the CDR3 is TGCAGTGCTACGTCTAGTCTCTCTAACTATGGCTACACCTTC. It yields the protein CSATSSLSNYGYTF.

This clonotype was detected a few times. CDR3 DNA: TGTGCCAGCAGCTTGGACCCCTCTATCTACGAGCAGTACTTC. Encoded protein: CASSLDPSIYEQYF. V is TRBV5-5 and J is TRBJ2-7; no definite D call. With 0 bases removed from V and 3 bases from J, the gap between germline ends came to 10 bases. The CDR3 runs to 14 residues. In germline, CDR1 is SGHKS, CDR2 YYEKEE (reference sequence).

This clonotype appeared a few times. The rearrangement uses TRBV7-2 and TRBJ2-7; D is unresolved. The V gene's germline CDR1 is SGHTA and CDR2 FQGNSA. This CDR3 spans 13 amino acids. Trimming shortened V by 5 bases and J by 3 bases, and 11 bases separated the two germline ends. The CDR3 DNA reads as TGTGCCAGCAGCGCTGACGGGTTCTACGAGCAGTACGTC. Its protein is CASSADGFYEQYV.

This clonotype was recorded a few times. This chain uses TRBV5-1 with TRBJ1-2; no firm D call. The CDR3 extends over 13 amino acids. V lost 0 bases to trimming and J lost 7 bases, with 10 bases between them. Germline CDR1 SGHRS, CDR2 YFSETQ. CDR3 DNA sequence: TGCGCCAGCAGCTTGGCAGGTGACGCTGGCTACACCTTC. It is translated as CASSLAGDAGYTF.

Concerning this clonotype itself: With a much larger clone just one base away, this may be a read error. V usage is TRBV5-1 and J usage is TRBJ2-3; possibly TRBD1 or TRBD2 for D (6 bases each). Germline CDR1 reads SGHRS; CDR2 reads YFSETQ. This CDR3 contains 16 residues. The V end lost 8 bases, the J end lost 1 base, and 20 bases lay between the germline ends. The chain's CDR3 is CARTLNREVGTDTQYF. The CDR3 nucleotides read TGCGCCAGGACCCTGAACAGGGAGGTGGGCACAGATACGCAGTATTTT. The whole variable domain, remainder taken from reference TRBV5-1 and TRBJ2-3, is KAGVTQTPRYLIKTRGQQVTLSCSPISGHRSVSWYQQTPGQGLQFLFEYFSETQRNKGNFPGRFSGRQFSNSRSEMNVSTLELGDSALYLCARTLNREVGTDTQYFGPGTRLTVL.

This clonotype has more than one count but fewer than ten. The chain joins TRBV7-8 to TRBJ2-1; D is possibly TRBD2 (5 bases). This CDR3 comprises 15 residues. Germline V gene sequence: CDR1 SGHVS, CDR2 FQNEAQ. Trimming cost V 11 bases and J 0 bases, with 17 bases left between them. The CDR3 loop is CALSAGRVSYNEQFF. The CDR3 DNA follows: TGTGCCCTTAGTGCGGGTCGCGTCTCCTACAATGAGCAGTTCTTC. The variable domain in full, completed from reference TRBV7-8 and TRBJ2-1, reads GAGVSQSPRYKVAKRGQDVALRCDPISGHVSLFWYQQALGQGPEFLTYFQNEAQLDKSGLPSDRFFAERPEGSVSTLKIQRTQQEDSAVYLCALSAGRVSYNEQFFGPGTRLTVL.